This entry describes one T cell receptor beta chain. Some clones are missing from TCRdb's copy, which holds only in-frame ones; the method was immunoSEQ multiplex PCR. This sample carries 200,000 to 250,000 clones, 70% to 90% of them seen once, and the ten largest clones take approximately 10%. This record comes from a study of blood T cell repertoires in COVID-19. The sequencing sample was made of PBMCs or T cells enriched from blood (not recorded which). The TCR originated in a man under 40 who had recovered from COVID-19.

DNA for the CDR3: TGTGCCAGCAGTCCCCTTTTCGGGATAGAAGAGACCCAGTACTTC. It yields the protein CASSPLFGIEETQYF. This chain uses TRBV27 with TRBJ2-5; D may be TRBD2 (5 bases). V gave up 5 bases and J gave up 3 bases, with 16 bases separating them. Germline CDR1 MNHEY, CDR2 SMNVEV (reference sequence). The CDR3 sequence is 15 residues long.